Listed below are T cell receptor beta chains from one sample, sequenced in a study of shared clonotypes between healthy human individuals. Data came from immunoSEQ multiplex PCR; TCRdb stores just in-frame clones and leaves some out. This table holds over 2,000,000 clones, roughly 95% found once. Material for sequencing was naive CD8+ T cells from PBMCs. The receptor source for this set is a man aged 18 to 29 in good health. Some clones in this sample may be carry-over from other donors' samples. CDR3s include the opening cysteine and the closing phenylalanine or tryptophan. The order of the fields is V gene, J gene, CDR3 protein.

v_call: TRBV30
j_call: TRBJ1-5
cdr3_aa: CAWSVPRRSNQPQHF

v_call: TRBV11-2
j_call: TRBJ1-5
cdr3_aa: CASSLGPGNSNQPQHF

v_call: TRBV20-1
j_call: TRBJ1-1
cdr3_aa: CSARTGTQAFF

v_call: TRBV7-9
j_call: TRBJ1-1
cdr3_aa: CASSFDPNTEAFF

v_call: TRBV5-6
j_call: TRBJ2-1
cdr3_aa: CASSLDSESLDWVNEQFF

v_call: TRBV27
j_call: TRBJ2-1
cdr3_aa: CASSFGQNTYNEQFF

v_call: TRBV7-9
j_call: TRBJ2-7
cdr3_aa: CASSARTGYEQYF

v_call: TRBV5-6
j_call: TRBJ2-2
cdr3_aa: CASSLGLAGHRGELFF

v_call: TRBV7-9
j_call: TRBJ2-7
cdr3_aa: CASSRDSPYEQYF

v_call: TRBV7-8
j_call: TRBJ2-7
cdr3_aa: CASSLWGLGEQPGEKSSYEQYF

v_call: TRBV27
j_call: TRBJ2-3
cdr3_aa: CASSPYSGPRTDTQYF

v_call: TRBV19
j_call: TRBJ2-1
cdr3_aa: CASSIGSGSYNEQFF

v_call: TRBV27
j_call: TRBJ1-1
cdr3_aa: CASSAQGLPMAFF

v_call: TRBV19
j_call: TRBJ1-1
cdr3_aa: CASSMRGRSTEAFF

v_call: TRBV18
j_call: TRBJ2-1
cdr3_aa: CASSPLAGEGNEQFF

v_call: TRBV27
j_call: TRBJ1-4
cdr3_aa: CASSLKARATNEKLFF

v_call: TRBV7-9
j_call: TRBJ1-1
cdr3_aa: CASSLVLDANTEAFF

v_call: TRBV14
j_call: TRBJ2-7
cdr3_aa: CASSVGLAGSYEQYF

v_call: TRBV4-1
j_call: TRBJ1-2
cdr3_aa: CASSQEGDRGYGYTF

v_call: TRBV2
j_call: TRBJ1-1
cdr3_aa: CASSIVGGGSLMNTEAFF

v_call: TRBV6-6
j_call: TRBJ2-1
cdr3_aa: CASSYSRWEQFF

v_call: TRBV4-3
j_call: TRBJ1-2
cdr3_aa: CASSQDGGNYGYTF

v_call: TRBV27
j_call: TRBJ1-1
cdr3_aa: CASSLHGVNTEAFF

v_call: TRBV30
j_call: TRBJ2-1
cdr3_aa: CAWTTARGKAYNEQFF

v_call: TRBV18
j_call: TRBJ2-7
cdr3_aa: CASSPPDRTYEQYF

v_call: TRBV29-1
j_call: TRBJ2-1
cdr3_aa: CSPRLAGQYNEQFF

v_call: TRBV5-1
j_call: TRBJ1-4
cdr3_aa: CASSFQGLDEKLFF

v_call: TRBV5-1
j_call: TRBJ2-7
cdr3_aa: CASSLGYEQYF

v_call: TRBV5-1
j_call: TRBJ2-7
cdr3_aa: CASSLGGSSYEQYF

v_call: TRBV4-3
j_call: TRBJ2-2
cdr3_aa: CASSQDAAGTGELFF

v_call: TRBV27
j_call: TRBJ2-1
cdr3_aa: CASSLWPLAGEINEQFF

v_call: TRBV7-9
j_call: TRBJ2-7
cdr3_aa: CASSLIRDGRGYEQYF

v_call: TRBV14
j_call: TRBJ2-7
cdr3_aa: CASSYDSYEQYF

v_call: TRBV7-9
j_call: TRBJ2-2
cdr3_aa: CASSISFWPPTGELFF

v_call: TRBV7-9
j_call: TRBJ2-3
cdr3_aa: CASSLARTLTDTQYF

v_call: TRBV7-9
j_call: TRBJ2-7
cdr3_aa: CASSLGPNYEQYF

v_call: TRBV5-6
j_call: TRBJ2-2
cdr3_aa: CASSHSTGELFF

v_call: TRBV27
j_call: TRBJ1-2
cdr3_aa: CASSLSSQGFNYGYTF

v_call: TRBV29-1
j_call: TRBJ1-1
cdr3_aa: CSVERSTYRDTEAFF

v_call: TRBV7-3
j_call: TRBJ2-3
cdr3_aa: CASSSLVGLAGHTQYF

v_call: TRBV27
j_call: TRBJ1-1
cdr3_aa: CASGVLGWNTEAFF

v_call: TRBV7-8
j_call: TRBJ2-3
cdr3_aa: CASSSDRGTDTQYF

v_call: TRBV27
j_call: TRBJ2-5
cdr3_aa: CASSLRLRQGVQETQYF

v_call: TRBV4-1
j_call: TRBJ1-1
cdr3_aa: CASSPLYREGEAFF

v_call: TRBV28
j_call: TRBJ1-2
cdr3_aa: CASSLGPYYGYTF

v_call: TRBV13
j_call: TRBJ1-1
cdr3_aa: CASSLGGADRVGAFF

v_call: TRBV5-1
j_call: TRBJ2-3
cdr3_aa: CASSSQAEPADTQYF

v_call: TRBV11-2
j_call: TRBJ2-1
cdr3_aa: CASSSPLGTYNEQFF

v_call: TRBV5-5
j_call: TRBJ2-3
cdr3_aa: CASTRTSGTRGTDTQYF

v_call: TRBV7-6
j_call: TRBJ2-1
cdr3_aa: CASSLGTLYNEQFF

v_call: TRBV6-6
j_call: TRBJ2-2
cdr3_aa: CASRPTSVAGGELFF

v_call: TRBV9
j_call: TRBJ1-1
cdr3_aa: CASSPTGKAGVNTEAFF

v_call: TRBV29-1
j_call: TRBJ1-2
cdr3_aa: CSVDPGQDTAGYTF

v_call: TRBV5-6
j_call: TRBJ2-7
cdr3_aa: CASSGGYLGYEQYF

v_call: TRBV7-9
j_call: TRBJ2-1
cdr3_aa: CASSPRLAGGYNEQFF

v_call: TRBV10-2
j_call: TRBJ2-2
cdr3_aa: CASSEGPGTGELFF

v_call: TRBV4-1
j_call: TRBJ2-1
cdr3_aa: CASSQVVVAGPDEQFF